The 18 T cell receptor beta chains given below trace back to one sample, sequenced in a study of beta chain features in type 1 diabetes. Broader study findings: Significant though moderate, a shortening of TCRB CDR3s appeared in all four CD4+ subsets of Type 1 diabetes patients.

No antigens are known for them. The investigators reverse transcribed all of the isolated RNA, so they sequenced expressed TCRB transcripts. Assay used: immunoSEQ multiplex PCR; TCRdb lists only in-frame clones, some missing. The sample yields tens of thousands of clones, approximately 57% seen once. Sample: stem cell memory CD4+ T cells from blood. These receptors all come from a man aged 18 to 29 with type 1 diabetes.

This clone was recorded a few times. The chain couples TRBV7-2 to TRBJ2-2, with 11 bases fitting TRBD1. J lost 6 bases, V lost 7 bases, and 4 bases had no gene match. This CDR3 spans 14 amino acids. CDR1 SGHTA and CDR2 FQGNSA come from the germline V gene. The CDR3: CASKGQGVAGELFF. Here the CDR3 DNA reads TGTGCCAGCAAGGGACAGGGGGTGGCCGGGGAGCTGTTTTTT.

This clone was counted only a few times. The chain is built from TRBV30 and TRBJ2-7, with D possibly matching TRBD1 (5 bases). Germline V gene sequence: CDR1 GTSNPN, CDR2 SVGIG (reference sequence). The germline V and J ends were trimmed by 1 base and 0 bases, with 10 bases remaining between them. The CDR3 is 14 residues long. CDR3 bases: TGTGCCTGGAGTGAAACAGGATTCTCCTACGAGCAGTACTTC. It translates to CAWSETGFSYEQYF. The full variable domain, rest sourced from reference TRBV30 and TRBJ2-7, is SQTIHQWPATLVQPVGSPLSLECTVEGTSNPNLYWYRQAAGRGLQLLFYSVGIGQISSEVPQNLSASRPQDRQFILSSKKLLLSDSGFYLCAWSETGFSYEQYFGPGTRLTVT.

V is TRBV11-2 and J is TRBJ2-7; 9 nucleotides match TRBD1. CDR3 length equals 16 residues. The ends lost 5 bases at V and 1 base at J; junction bases unmatched: 9. Germline CDR1 is SGHAT and CDR2 is FQNNGV. For the CDR3, the DNA is TGTGCCAGCAGCCGTCCGGGGACAGGGACTTCCTACGAGCAGTACTTC. It specifies CASSRPGTGTSYEQYF.

This clone was detected once. The chain employs TRBV30 and TRBJ2-7, with no clear D. The germline gives CDR1 GTSNPN, CDR2 SVGIG (reference sequence). This CDR3 contains 12 residues. Trimming cost V 3 bases and J 6 bases, with 12 bases left between them. The CDR3 bases are TGTGCCTGGAGCCCGTTAGATGGCGAGCAGTACTTC. It is translated as CAWSPLDGEQYF. The variable domain in full, with the rest retrieved from reference TRBV30 and TRBJ2-7, is SQTIHQWPATLVQPVGSPLSLECTVEGTSNPNLYWYRQAAGRGLQLLFYSVGIGQISSEVPQNLSASRPQDRQFILSSKKLLLSDSGFYLCAWSPLDGEQYFGPGTRLTVT.

The gene calls are TRBV19 and TRBJ2-4; the D gene is possibly TRBD2 (5 bases). Germline V lookup: CDR1 LNHDA, CDR2 SQIVND (reference sequence). V lost 5 bases and J 9 bases, leaving 17 bases between the germline ends. CDR3 length: 14 amino acids. The CDR3 is CASSPRTSLRIQYF. The CDR3 region has the DNA TGTGCCAGTAGTCCCCGGACTTCCCTACGCATTCAGTACTTC.

There are a few counts of this clone. The chain couples TRBV29-1 to TRBJ2-1, with TRBD2 matching over 8 bases. This CDR3 region has 14 residues. Germline V gives CDR1 SQVTM, CDR2 ANQGSEA. V gave up 4 bases and J gave up 7 bases; unmatched junction bases: 9. CDR3 amino acids: CSVGAGVGINEQFF. CDR3 bases: TGCAGCGTTGGAGCGGGAGTAGGCATAAATGAGCAGTTCTTC.

This clone has only a few counts. The J gene is TRBJ2-5, the V gene TRBV20-1, with D possibly matching TRBD2 (5 bases). Germline V CDR1 and CDR2: DFQATT, SNEGSKA (reference sequence). V lost 4 bases to trimming and J lost 5 bases, with 8 bases between them. The CDR3 sequence is 11 residues long. CDR3 residues: CSATRGETQYF. The CDR3 DNA reads TGCAGTGCTACCCGAGGGGAGACCCAGTACTTC.

This clone was counted only a few times. The chain is built from TRBV30 and TRBJ1-1, with TRBD1 matching over 9 bases. Trimming at V came to 7 bases and at J to 0 bases, leaving 9 bases not matched to a gene. The CDR3 is made up of 15 amino acids. Germline CDR1 reads GTSNPN; CDR2 reads SVGIG (reference sequence). The CDR3: CAYLGQGLMNTEAFF. The CDR3 DNA reads as TGTGCCTATCTGGGACAGGGATTAATGAACACTGAAGCTTTCTTT. Full variable domain (remainder filled in from reference TRBV30 and TRBJ1-1): SQTIHQWPATLVQPVGSPLSLECTVEGTSNPNLYWYRQAAGRGLQLLFYSVGIGQISSEVPQNLSASRPQDRQFILSSKKLLLSDSGFYLCAYLGQGLMNTEAFFGQGTRLTVV.

This chain's CDR3 is CASSRGQAGETQYF. The DNA of the CDR3 is TGTGCCAGCAGCCGGGGACAGGCGGGGGAGACCCAGTACTTC. The chain couples TRBV28 to TRBJ2-5, with 8 bases matching TRBD1. The germline V gene encodes CDR1 MDHEN and CDR2 SYDVKM. Trimming took 6 bases from V and 5 from J; bases not matched to a gene: 8. The CDR3 spans 14 residues.

This chain links TRBV7-9 with TRBJ2-3, with a possible D match to TRBD2 (6 bases). Trimming took 3 bases from V and 0 from J, leaving 7 bases between them. The CDR3 runs to 14 residues. CDR1 and CDR2 (germline): SEHNR, FQNEAQ (reference sequence). CDR3 loop: CASSFGLSTDTQYF. CDR3 nucleotides: TGTGCCAGCAGCTTTGGACTAAGCACAGATACGCAGTATTTT.

This clone showed up just a few times. The CDR3 spells CASREGPLQKLFF. The CDR3 DNA sequence: TGTGCCAGCAGAGAGGGCCCTCTCCAAAAACTGTTTTTT. This chain uses TRBV2 with TRBJ1-4; D ambiguous. Trimming pared 6 bases from V and 9 bases from J, leaving 14 bases between. The CDR3 has 13 amino acids. CDR1 and CDR2 (germline): SNHLY, FYNNEI.

This clone was picked up a small number of times. CDR3 loop: CASSEYYNEKLFF. The CDR3 nucleotides are TGTGCCAGCAGTGAATATTATAATGAAAAACTGTTTTTT. This chain joins TRBV25-1 and TRBJ1-4; D is uncertain. This CDR3 region has 13 residues. From germline, CDR1 is MGHDK and CDR2 SYGVNS. V was trimmed by 0 bases and J by 4 bases, leaving 3 bases between them.

This clone was observed a few times. The CDR3 DNA follows: TGTGCCAGCAGCTCCTCCCCCTCCTACGAGCAGTACTTC. Its protein product is CASSSSPSYEQYF. The chain recombines TRBV28 with TRBJ2-7, with D unclear. CDR3 length equals 13 residues. Germline-derived CDR1 and CDR2 are MDHEN and SYDVKM. V lost 6 bases, J lost 0 bases, and 9 bases lay in between.

The V call is TRBV7-9, the J call TRBJ2-2; D is unresolved. CDR3 size: 14 residues. The V end lost 2 bases, the J end lost 6 bases, and 10 bases lay between the germline ends. The germline V gene has CDR1 SEHNR and CDR2 FQNEAQ (reference sequence). As DNA, the CDR3 is TGTGCCAGCAGCTTACAATTAGCCTCCGGGGAGCTGTTTTTT. Amino acid sequence: CASSLQLASGELFF.

This chain connects TRBV5-4 to TRBJ2-7, with D tentatively TRBD2 (7 bases). The germline V gene has CDR1 SGHNT and CDR2 YYREEE (reference sequence). This CDR3 has 15 amino acids. V shed 0 bases and J shed 4 bases, with 14 bases lying between them. The CDR3 DNA follows: TGTGCCAGCAGCTTGGGTCCTAGCGGACAGTACGAGCAGTACTTC. The encoded protein is CASSLGPSGQYEQYF.

The rearrangement links TRBV5-4 to TRBJ2-5, with 7 nucleotides matching TRBD2. CDR1 is SGHNT, CDR2 YYREEE, per germline (reference sequence). The CDR3 covers 16 residues. V lost 4 bases, J lost 1 base, and 10 bases stayed unmatched. The CDR3 loop is CASSGSLASAQETQYF. The CDR3 region has the DNA TGTGCCAGCAGCGGTTCACTAGCGTCCGCCCAAGAGACCCAGTACTTC. Supplemented by reference TRBV5-4 and TRBJ2-5, the full variable domain reads ETGVTQSPTHLIKTRGQQVTLRCSSQSGHNTVSWYQQALGQGPQFIFQYYREEENGRGNFPPRFSGLQFPNYSSELNVNALELDDSALYLCASSGSLASAQETQYFGPGTRLLVL.

The rearrangement links TRBV11-2 to TRBJ1-1; D is perhaps TRBD1 (6 bases). The ends were cut back, 6 bases at V and 1 base at J, with 12 bases in the middle. The CDR3 sequence is 14 residues long. From germline, CDR1 is SGHAT and CDR2 FQNNGV. CDR3 DNA: TGTGCCAGCAGACAAAACAGGGCGAACACTGAAGCTTTCTTT. It codes for CASRQNRANTEAFF.

Remarks on this clone: Its ends do not fully match the called genes, so a read error is possible. CDR3 region: CATSREGGGRHF. CDR3 bases: TGTGCCACCAGCAGAGAAGGGGGGGGCCGACATTTC. This chain uses TRBV15 with TRBJ2-7; D may be TRBD2 (7 bases). Germline CDR1 LNHNV, CDR2 YYDKDF (reference sequence). This CDR3 contains 12 residues.